The present T cell receptor (beta chain) was sequenced within a study of blood T cells in healthy people across ages. V was cut by 8 bases and J by 4 bases, with 14 bases left in between. Germline lookup yields CDR1 SGHRS and CDR2 YFSETQ. This CDR3 region has 13 residues. Sample-barcoded 5' priming and a J-beta primer mix drove a second PCR of about 6 to 12 cycles. TCRdb re-derived calls from the 5' RACE reads in MiXCR, one entry per CDR3 protein. The table has 700,000 to 900,000 distinct CDR3 sequences, less than 70% seen once. The V gene is TRBV5-1, the J gene TRBJ2-3, with D perhaps assigned TRBD1 or TRBD2 (5 bases each). The material sequenced was blood. The receptor's source is a man older than 75 in good health. CDR3 in amino acids: CARRSRDPDTQYF. CDR3 coding DNA: TGCGCCAGAAGAAGCAGGGACCCAGATACGCAGTATTTT.